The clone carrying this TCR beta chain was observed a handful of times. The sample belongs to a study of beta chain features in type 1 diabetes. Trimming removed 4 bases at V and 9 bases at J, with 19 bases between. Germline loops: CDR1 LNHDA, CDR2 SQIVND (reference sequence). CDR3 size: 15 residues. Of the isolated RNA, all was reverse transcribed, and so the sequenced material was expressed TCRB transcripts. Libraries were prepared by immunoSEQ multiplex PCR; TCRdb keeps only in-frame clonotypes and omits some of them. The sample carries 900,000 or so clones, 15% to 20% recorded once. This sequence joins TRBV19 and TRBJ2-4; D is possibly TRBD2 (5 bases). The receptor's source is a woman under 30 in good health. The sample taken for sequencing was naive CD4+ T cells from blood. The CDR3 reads CASSTQHQDWGIQYF. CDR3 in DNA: TGTGCCAGTAGTACACAACATCAGGACTGGGGCATTCAGTACTTC.